This record concerns one T cell receptor beta chain sequence. The record originates from a study of Ad26.COV2.S vaccination and SARS-CoV-2 variants. Whole-study context: Ad26.COV2.S was injected intramuscularly once or twice, 56 days apart.

Produced via immunoSEQ multiplex PCR; TCRdb's table is partial and in-frame only. This table has under 250,000 clones, around nine tenths appearing once. CDR3 length: 16 residues. Between the trimmed V and J ends, which lost 2 bases and 2 bases, there was a span of 10 bases. Germline V gene sequence: CDR1 MNHNS, CDR2 SASEGT. Documented treatment: some 20 received Ad26.COV2.S at low or high dose, single or two shots; about 5 received placebo; per-sample allocation not given. Material that was analyzed had been drawn on day 63 after the first vaccine or placebo injection. This rearrangement joins TRBV6-1 to TRBJ2-6; the D gene is possibly TRBD1 (5 bases). The sequencing here drew on peripheral blood, taken in a trial of Ad26.COV2.S vaccine versus placebo. The TCR was taken from a person between 18 and 60 years old who received the Ad26.COV2.S COVID-19 vaccine or a placebo. CDR3 sequence reads: CASSELWGTGANVLTF. CDR3 coding DNA: TGTGCCAGCAGTGAATTGTGGGGCACTGGGGCCAACGTCCTGACTTTC.